The sample holds many counts of the clone carrying this TCR beta chain. The sample comes from a study of read filtering for tumor transcriptome and immune sequencing. This library used roughly 0.4 ug RNA and molecular barcoded adaptors spanning alpha/delta and beta/gamma chains. TCRdb reanalysed the reads using MiXCR and keeps one entry per CDR3 protein. The repertoire consists of approximately 57,000 distinct CDR3 sequences, with over 9% occurring once and the leading ten covering approximately 16%. Sequenced: a population of CD138-negative cells sorted from bone marrow. The TCR sequence derives from a donor aged 40 or over with multiple myeloma.

DNA for the CDR3: TGTGCCAGCTCACCACCGGAGGCAGCCTATAACACCGGGGAGCTGTTTTTT. Protein product: CASSPPEAAYNTGELFF. This sequence joins TRBV18 and TRBJ2-2; D is possibly TRBD2 (5 bases). CDR3 length equals 17 residues. V dropped 0 bases and J dropped 2 bases, with 13 bases sitting between them. Per germline, CDR1 KGHSH and CDR2 LQKENI.